This entry describes one T cell receptor (beta chain). Its target is unknown. The germline CDR1 and CDR2 sequences are LGHNA and YNFKEQ. The CDR3 totals 14 residues. Trimming pared 2 bases from V and 6 bases from J, leaving 12 bases between. These data originate in a study of cytomegalovirus exposure and HLA in healthy donors. Study in general: Some 77 million unique TCRs from HLA-typed donors were held in an early release of data. Study conclusions and caveats: In terms of immune exposure information, only CMV serostatus was available.

13 Jbeta primers and 60 Vbeta primers were used for the PCR. As processed by the authors: Unique TCR beta chains numbered around 80 million in a later analysis, with approximately 10 million shared. The data were produced by immunoSEQ multiplex PCR, yet TCRdb's version contains in-frame clones alone and is incomplete. V and J calls and clone size are those listed in that table; D and trimming were worked out from the DNA. The top ten hold about 1.4% of the sample, which has over 100,000 clones, 75% to 85% seen once. The sequenced sample consisted of PBMCs. This TCR was sampled from a woman aged 40 to 50 in good health and CMV-seronegative. The V gene is TRBV4-2, the J gene TRBJ2-3; D gene unclear. CDR3 loop: CASSQLGRPDTQYF. The DNA for the CDR3 is TGTGCCAGCAGCCAACTGGGCCGTCCGGATACGCAGTATTTT.